This is a list of T cell receptor beta chains from one sample in a study of blood T cells in healthy people across ages. TCRdb ran MiXCR on the 5' RACE reads and lists one entry per CDR3 protein. In the table there are 780,000 or so distinct CDR3 sequences, 56% of which are singletons. The sample consisted of blood. Receptors originate from a man aged 35 to 55 in good health. Each CDR3 is given with its conserved first and last residue. The D gene is left open where the match is weak. Clone size, where shown, is once, few, many, or a class for clones that have expanded.

clone size	J gene	V gene	D gene	CDR3 protein	CDR3 DNA
.	TRBJ2-7	TRBV12-3/TRBV12-4	.	CASSFLINGYEQYF	TGTGCCAGCAGTTTTCTCATCAATGGCTACGAGCAGTACTTC
many	TRBJ1-1	TRBV3-1	.	CASSQGREPTEAFF	TGTGCCAGCAGCCAAGGAAGGGAACCCACTGAAGCTTTCTTT
few	TRBJ2-1	TRBV7-2	TRBD2	CASSFSGSSYNEQFF	TGTGCCAGCAGCTTTAGCGGGAGCTCCTACAATGAGCAGTTCTTC
.	TRBJ1-6	TRBV2	.	CASRGKISSSYNSPLHF	TGTGCCAGCAGAGGAAAAATAAGTAGCTCCTATAATTCACCCCTCCACTTT
.	TRBJ2-2	TRBV6-5	.	CASKLINGELFF	TGTGCCAGCAAACTAATTAACGGGGAGCTGTTTTTT
.	TRBJ2-1	TRBV20-1	.	CSARDRTLYNEQFF	TGCAGTGCTAGAGATCGGACCTTATACAATGAGCAGTTCTTC
.	TRBJ1-5	TRBV7-9	.	CASSLVGRDQHF	TGTGCCAGCAGCTTAGTTGGGAGGGACCAGCATTTT
.	TRBJ2-3	TRBV2	.	CASLGGGTDTQYF	TGTGCCAGCTTGGGCGGGGGCACAGATACGCAGTATTTT
.	TRBJ2-3	TRBV9	.	CASSVDGRVADTQYF	TGTGCCAGCAGCGTAGATGGGCGTGTTGCAGATACGCAGTATTTT
.	TRBJ2-5	TRBV12-3/TRBV12-4	.	CASSPTNVQGSQYF	TGTGCCAGCAGTCCTACCAACGTACAGGGTAGTCAGTACTTC
few	TRBJ2-1	TRBV20-1	TRBD2	CSARVASGGDGGEQFF	TGCAGTGCTAGAGTGGCTAGCGGGGGGGATGGGGGTGAGCAGTTCTTC
.	TRBJ1-4	TRBV10-3	.	CAISSGGTNEKLFF	TGTGCCATCAGTTCAGGAGGAACTAATGAAAAACTGTTTTTT
.	TRBJ2-3	TRBV4-1	.	CASSQLDRRGTDTQYF	TGCGCCAGCAGCCAGCTGGACAGGAGGGGCACAGATACGCAGTATTTT
once	TRBJ1-3	TRBV10-3	.	CAITQGLGNTIYF	TGTGCCATTACACAGGGACTTGGAAACACCATATATTTT
.	TRBJ2-5	TRBV7-2	.	CASSPGTMETQYF	TGTGCCAGCAGCCCAGGGACCATGGAGACCCAGTACTTC
many	TRBJ1-2	TRBV29-1	.	CSDYSYGGYTF	TGCAGCGATTATTCGTACGGTGGCTACACCTTC
.	TRBJ2-6	TRBV12-3/TRBV12-4	.	CASSLRGSGANVPTF	TGTGCCAGCAGTTTACGAGGCTCTGGGGCCAACGTCCCGACTTTC
few	TRBJ2-7	TRBV10-3	TRBD1	CAISSGQEVYNEQYF	TGTGCCATAAGCTCAGGACAGGAAGTATACAATGAGCAGTACTTC
.	TRBJ1-5	TRBV11-1	.	CASSWEHNQPQHF	TGTGCCAGCAGCTGGGAGCACAATCAGCCCCAGCATTTT
many	TRBJ2-7	TRBV7-2	.	CASSSKYEQYF	TGTGCCAGCAGCTCTAAGTACGAGCAGTACTTC
few	TRBJ1-6	TRBV3-1	TRBD1	CASSQHRGGLFNSPLHF	TGTGCCAGCAGCCAGCACAGGGGAGGCCTTTTTAATTCACCCCTCCACTTT
once	TRBJ1-1	TRBV14	.	CASSPLSKKTEAFF	TGTGCCAGCAGCCCATTGTCAAAGAAGACTGAAGCTTTCTTT
.	TRBJ2-3	TRBV28	.	CASSSARRTNQRGQHWDTQYF	TGTGCCAGCAGTTCGGCCCGCCGGACGAATCAGCGAGGACAGCACTGGGATACGCAGTATTTT
.	TRBJ1-5	TRBV28	.	CASSPPGPHQPQHF	TGTGCCAGCAGTCCTCCGGGTCCCCATCAGCCCCAGCATTTT
once	TRBJ1-1	TRBV5-1	TRBD1	CASSFSGGEDAEAFF	TGCGCCAGCAGCTTTTCAGGGGGCGAAGACGCTGAAGCTTTCTTT
.	TRBJ1-2	TRBV28	.	CASSWGGYGYGYTF	TGTGCCAGCAGCTGGGGGGGGTACGGCTATGGCTACACCTTC
few	TRBJ2-1	TRBV4-3	.	CASTKGGGDYNEQFF	TGCGCCAGCACCAAAGGGGGCGGGGATTACAATGAGCAGTTCTTC
few	TRBJ2-3	TRBV3-1	TRBD2	CASSRREAPDTQYF	TGTGCCAGCAGCCGTCGGGAGGCCCCAGATACGCAGTATTTT
.	TRBJ1-2	TRBV9	TRBD1	CASSARPGQGGLNYGYTF	TGTGCCAGCAGCGCTCGGCCGGGACAGGGAGGCCTGAACTATGGCTACACCTTC
.	TRBJ2-6	TRBV6-2/TRBV6-3	.	CASSSIAGANVLTF	TGTGCCAGCAGCTCCATAGCTGGGGCCAACGTCCTGACTTTC
.	TRBJ2-2	TRBV20-1	TRBD2	CSARDLYRAGRNTGELFF	TGCAGTGCTAGAGATCTTTACCGAGCGGGGAGGAACACCGGGGAGCTGTTTTTT
.	TRBJ2-7	TRBV20-1	.	CSAPWTGRGVYEQYF	TGCAGTGCCCCGTGGACAGGGAGGGGGGTCTACGAGCAGTACTTC
.	TRBJ2-5	TRBV27	.	CASSRRRTDGQETQYF	TGTGCCAGCAGTCGACGCAGGACGGACGGCCAAGAGACCCAGTACTTC
few	TRBJ2-6	TRBV13	TRBD1	CASSPRTGIGSGANVLTF	TGTGCCAGCAGCCCCCGGACAGGAATTGGGTCTGGGGCCAACGTCCTGACTTTC
.	TRBJ2-7	TRBV20-1	TRBD1	CSARAPPGQGSEQYF	TGCAGTGCTAGGGCTCCTCCGGGACAGGGTTCCGAGCAGTACTTC
few	TRBJ1-2	TRBV7-2	TRBD1	CASSQGRDRDYGYTF	TGTGCCAGCAGCCAAGGACGGGACAGAGACTATGGCTACACCTTC
.	TRBJ2-1	TRBV28	.	CASSFPPGYNEQFF	TGTGCCAGCAGTTTCCCTCCAGGGTACAATGAGCAGTTCTTC
few	TRBJ1-5	TRBV27	.	CASSLPFLLTTYQPQHF	TGTGCCAGCAGTTTACCCTTCTTACTCACGACTTATCAGCCCCAGCATTTT
.	TRBJ1-2	TRBV5-1	TRBD1	CASSPQGLNYGYTF	TGCGCCAGCAGCCCACAGGGGCTTAACTATGGCTACACCTTC
few	TRBJ1-1	TRBV12-3/TRBV12-4	.	CASSSPDSLNTEAFF	TGTGCCAGCAGTTCCCCAGACAGTCTGAACACTGAAGCTTTCTTT
few	TRBJ2-5	TRBV7-2	TRBD1	CASSLAFPGQGILWEGGETQYF	TGTGCCAGCAGCTTAGCGTTTCCGGGACAGGGGATATTGTGGGAGGGAGGAGAGACCCAGTACTTC
.	TRBJ2-7	TRBV7-2	.	CASSLDTGGPYEQYF	TGTGCCAGCAGCTTAGACACTGGCGGACCTTACGAGCAGTACTTC
.	TRBJ1-1	TRBV2	.	CASSRRQRNTEAFF	TGTGCCAGCAGTCGGCGGCAGCGGAACACTGAAGCTTTCTTT
.	TRBJ2-1	TRBV28	TRBD2	CASSSTSGGILLNEQFF	TGTGCCAGCAGTTCGACTAGCGGGGGGATATTGTTGAATGAGCAGTTCTTC
few	TRBJ2-7	TRBV28	.	CASRPRRQTNSYEQYF	TGTGCCAGCAGACCCCGACGACAGACGAACTCCTACGAGCAGTACTTC
few	TRBJ2-5	TRBV6-5	TRBD1	CASSTGQGETQYF	TGTGCCAGCAGTACAGGACAGGGAGAGACCCAGTACTTC
few	TRBJ2-1	TRBV21-1	.	CASSKDRGYGNEQFF	TGTGCCAGCAGCAAGGACAGGGGATATGGAAATGAGCAGTTCTTC
.	TRBJ2-5	TRBV3-1	.	CASSQKTYQETQYF	TGTGCCAGCAGCCAAAAAACGTACCAAGAGACCCAGTACTTC
.	TRBJ1-4	TRBV29-1	TRBD1	CSVADRETNEKLFF	TGCAGCGTTGCGGACAGGGAAACTAATGAAAAACTGTTTTTT
.	TRBJ2-3	TRBV24-1	.	CATSEGASVPSTDTQYF	TGTGCCACCAGTGAAGGGGCTAGCGTCCCTAGCACAGATACGCAGTATTTT
.	TRBJ2-7	TRBV5-1	.	CASSLASGYSYEQYF	TGCGCCAGCAGCTTAGCCTCCGGCTACTCCTACGAGCAGTACTTC
.	TRBJ2-7	TRBV4-1	.	CASSQDDTTGFQSYEQYF	TGCGCCAGCAGCCAAGACGATACTACAGGGTTTCAGTCCTACGAGCAGTACTTC
.	TRBJ1-2	TRBV4-2	.	CASRDGLLYGYTF	TGTGCCAGCAGGGACGGGCTACTCTATGGCTACACCTTC
few	TRBJ2-1	TRBV7-2	.	CASSSQVRIEGYNEQFF	TGTGCCAGCAGCTCGCAAGTCCGGATTGAGGGCTACAATGAGCAGTTCTTC
.	TRBJ2-5	TRBV7-9	TRBD2	CASSLAGGGEETQYF	TGTGCCAGCAGCCTAGCGGGGGGTGGAGAAGAGACCCAGTACTTC